A selection of T cell receptor beta chains follows, all from one sample in a study of blood T cell repertoires in COVID-19. Profiled with immunoSEQ multiplex PCR; TCRdb holds only in-frame clones, not every one. The data contain hundreds of thousands of clones, more than 80% of them singletons. The sample taken for sequencing was peripheral blood. The receptors come from a woman aged 18-29 years with acute or convalescent COVID-19. CDR3s leave out the opening cysteine and the closing phenylalanine or tryptophan.

TRBV19	TRBJ2-5	ASSYLAGAGETQY
TRBV3-1/TRBV3-2	TRBJ2-5	ASIDGKETQY
TRBV27	TRBJ2-3	ASSRRGPSTDTQY
TRBV5-3	TRBJ1-1	ARRLHRVMNTEAF
TRBV19	TRBJ2-7	ASTLGQGMGEQY
TRBV30	TRBJ1-2	AWSVNGGLYGYT
TRBV23-1	TRBJ2-7	ASSQSAGPPYEQY
TRBV6-2/TRBV6-3	TRBJ1-4	ASSYLPRWGEGEKLF
TRBV5-5	TRBJ1-6	ASSLGTDYNSPLH
TRBV5-5	TRBJ2-5	ASSLPGARQETQY
TRBV9	TRBJ1-2	ASSGTAGGFGYT
TRBV2	TRBJ1-2	ASSGTDFYGYT
TRBV6-4	TRBJ2-7	ASSDSIRRSSYEQY
TRBV6-5	TRBJ2-1	ASSYQRRAYNEQF
TRBV15	TRBJ1-3	ATSRDVRGSGNTIY
TRBV4-1	TRBJ1-3	ASSQGTPGQGTGNTIY
TRBV7-2	TRBJ2-1	ATRREGTAGANNEQF
TRBV12-3/TRBV12-4	TRBJ1-1	ASTGLRPTEAF
TRBV7-9	TRBJ1-2	ASSLGRELYGYT
TRBV7-2	TRBJ1-1	ATTSPPRTENTEAF
TRBV29-1	TRBJ2-3	SVATGTDTQY
TRBV29-1	TRBJ2-7	SVGQAGAYEQY
TRBV24-1	TRBJ2-1	ATSDPNRVGSYNEQF
TRBV27	TRBJ2-2	ASRDRGNLDTGELF
TRBV20-1	TRBJ2-7	SVSGVSEQY
TRBV5-4	TRBJ2-2	ASSLNRGRGTGELF
TRBV12-5	TRBJ2-1	ASGPPGDNEQF
TRBV30	TRBJ2-1	AWSVPGGISYNEQF
TRBV14	TRBJ2-7	ASSVSWEQY
TRBV25-1	TRBJ1-1	ASSEWGTGRTEAF
TRBV18	TRBJ1-1	ASSLTVNTEAF
TRBV9	TRBJ2-3	ASSPHGQGLTDTQY
TRBV6-5	TRBJ1-2	ASTQGRLSDGYT
TRBV27	TRBJ2-1	ASSSGTADEQF
TRBV27	TRBJ1-5	ASSSGTPRQPQH
TRBV7-8	TRBJ1-1	ASSAQTGKNTEAF
TRBV2	TRBJ1-5	ASRRYDSNQPQH
TRBV9	TRBJ2-2	ASSVGSWGNTGELF
TRBV6-5	TRBJ1-2	ASSQRQGFGYGYT
TRBV6-5	TRBJ2-7	ASSPTETYEQY
TRBV3-1/TRBV3-2	TRBJ2-7	ASSRSSGGGYEQY
TRBV28	TRBJ2-7	ASSIQGRSSYEQY
TRBV18	TRBJ2-7	ASSPLMTGAYEQY
TRBV10-3	TRBJ1-2	AISESGGAHGYT
TRBV4-3	TRBJ2-3	ASSQRVSTDTQY
TRBV5-4	TRBJ2-2	ASRDRAGSGRTGELF
TRBV24-1	TRBJ1-5	ATSGRGNQPQH
TRBV19	TRBJ1-2	ASSIGGRYYT